A selection of T cell receptor beta chains follows, all from one sample in a study of shared clonotypes between healthy human individuals. Method: immunoSEQ multiplex PCR; TCRdb's copy keeps in-frame clones and lacks some. This sample has over 400,000 clones; over 70% occur once, and the top ten carry about an eighth. Sequenced material: PBMCs. The origin of the receptors is a woman between 40 and 50 years old in good health. Some clones in this sample may be carry-over from other donors' samples. Both conserved end residues are part of each CDR3. The D gene is left open where the match is weak. The listing skips clone size in some rows; elsewhere it reads once, few, many or a size class.

size: NA; J: TRBJ2-1; D: NA; V: TRBV10-3; DNA: TGTGCCATCAGTGAAATCGGAGGAGGGGGAGAGCAGTTCTTC; CDR3: CAISEIGGGGEQFF
size: NA; J: TRBJ2-1; D: NA; V: TRBV7-9; DNA: TGTGCCAGCAGCTTAGGCCCGGGGGCCTACAATGAGCAGTTCTTC; CDR3: CASSLGPGAYNEQFF
size: NA; J: TRBJ1-3; D: TRBD1; V: TRBV15; DNA: TGTGCCACCAGCAGGGACAGGGGCATGAGTGGAAACACCATATATTTT; CDR3: CATSRDRGMSGNTIYF
size: NA; J: TRBJ1-1; D: NA; V: TRBV2; DNA: TGTGCCAGCAGTGCCACGGGGAACACTGAAGCTTTCTTT; CDR3: CASSATGNTEAFF
size: NA; J: TRBJ1-1; D: NA; V: TRBV28; DNA: TGTGCCAGCTCAATCCTGGTGAACACTGAAGCTTTCTTT; CDR3: CASSILVNTEAFF
size: NA; J: TRBJ2-7; D: TRBD2; V: TRBV7-3; DNA: TGTGCCAGCAGCGTAACGGGAGGGCAATTCGAGGAGCAGTACTTC; CDR3: CASSVTGGQFEEQYF
size: NA; J: TRBJ2-1; D: NA; V: TRBV20-1; DNA: TGCAGTGCTAGAGCCCTGTGGCAGTTCTTC; CDR3: CSARALWQFF
size: NA; J: TRBJ1-5; D: TRBD1; V: TRBV19; DNA: TGTGCCAGTAGTAGAGACAGGGATCAGCCCCAGCATTTT; CDR3: CASSRDRDQPQHF
size: NA; J: TRBJ2-5; D: NA; V: TRBV7-2; DNA: TGTGCCAGCAGCTTATCGCGCGCTCGGGAGACCCAGTACTTC; CDR3: CASSLSRARETQYF
size: NA; J: TRBJ2-3; D: NA; V: TRBV2; DNA: TGTGCCAGCAAGGGGGACCGAAGCACAGATACGCAGTATTTT; CDR3: CASKGDRSTDTQYF
size: NA; J: TRBJ1-2; D: NA; V: TRBV9; DNA: TGTGCCAGCAGCGTAGATCCGCTCGCTAACTATGGCTACACCTTC; CDR3: CASSVDPLANYGYTF
size: NA; J: TRBJ2-7; D: NA; V: TRBV10-3; DNA: TGTGCCATCAGTGCTTGGGAGCAGTACTTC; CDR3: CAISAWEQYF
size: once; J: TRBJ2-2; D: NA; V: TRBV9; DNA: TGTGCCAGCAGCGTAGTGGCTAGCGGGACAGGCGGGGAGCTGTTTTTT; CDR3: CASSVVASGTGGELFF
size: NA; J: TRBJ2-3; D: TRBD2; V: TRBV2; DNA: TGTGCCAGCTCATCAAGCGGGAGAACCGATACGCAGTATTTT; CDR3: CASSSSGRTDTQYF
size: many; J: TRBJ2-2; D: NA; V: TRBV19; DNA: TGTGCCACCCGGCGGAGGGGTGACACCGGGGAGCTGTTTTTT; CDR3: CATRRRGDTGELFF
size: once; J: TRBJ1-1; D: NA; V: TRBV29-1; DNA: TGCAGCGTTGTCCTGACCCGGGGTGGGATTGAAGCTTCCTTT; CDR3: CSVVLTRGGIEASF
size: NA; J: TRBJ2-1; D: NA; V: TRBV2; DNA: TGTGCCAGCACCGCGGCCGAGGACTCTGCCTACAATGAGCAGTTCTTC; CDR3: CASTAAEDSAYNEQFF
size: NA; J: TRBJ1-1; D: TRBD1; V: TRBV5-1; DNA: TGCGCCAGCAGCTTGGTGGGGGGTACAGGGGCCACTGAAGCTTTCTTT; CDR3: CASSLVGGTGATEAFF
size: few; J: TRBJ2-3; D: NA; V: TRBV15; DNA: TGTGCCACCAGCGATCACCTTGGCACAGATACGCAGTATTTT; CDR3: CATSDHLGTDTQYF
size: NA; J: TRBJ2-1; D: TRBD2; V: TRBV6-1; DNA: TGTGCCAGCACTCGGCGACTAGCGGGAGCCGATGAGCAGTTCTTC; CDR3: CASTRRLAGADEQFF
size: NA; J: TRBJ1-5; D: TRBD1; V: TRBV27; DNA: TGTGCCAGCAGTGAAGACAGGGGGAACAATCGGCCCCAGCATTTT; CDR3: CASSEDRGNNRPQHF
size: many; J: TRBJ2-1; D: NA; V: TRBV11-3; DNA: TGTGCCAGCAGCTTAGTTCCAGAGGCCTACAATGAGCAGTTCTTC; CDR3: CASSLVPEAYNEQFF
size: NA; J: TRBJ1-2; D: NA; V: TRBV28; DNA: TGTGCCAGCAGTTTAAGCTTGCGGACCACCTATGGCTACACCTTC; CDR3: CASSLSLRTTYGYTF
size: NA; J: TRBJ2-7; D: NA; V: TRBV5-4; DNA: TGTGCCAGCAGCGGGGGGGGACAGGTGACCTACGAGCAGTACTTC; CDR3: CASSGGGQVTYEQYF
size: NA; J: TRBJ2-7; D: NA; V: TRBV9; DNA: TGTGCCAGCAGCGTAGACTGGACCTACGAGCAGTACTTC; CDR3: CASSVDWTYEQYF
size: few; J: TRBJ2-2; D: NA; V: TRBV4-3; DNA: TGCGCCAGCAGCCAAGATGTGGGAACCGGGGAGCTGTTTTTT; CDR3: CASSQDVGTGELFF
size: NA; J: TRBJ2-1; D: TRBD2; V: TRBV7-9; DNA: TGTGCCAGCAGCTTCCCCCCTAGCGGGAAAAGCTCCTACAATGAGCAGTTCTTC; CDR3: CASSFPPSGKSSYNEQFF
size: NA; J: TRBJ2-1; D: NA; V: TRBV7-9; DNA: TGTGCCAGCAGCTTAGGCAGGGGCCCTTACAATGAGCAGTTCTTC; CDR3: CASSLGRGPYNEQFF
size: NA; J: TRBJ2-3; D: TRBD2; V: TRBV7-9; DNA: TGTGCCAGCAGCTTAGCCCCAGCGGGGACCACAGATACGCAGTATTTT; CDR3: CASSLAPAGTTDTQYF
size: NA; J: TRBJ2-1; D: NA; V: TRBV9; DNA: TGTGCCAGCAGCCCCACTATTATCAATGAGCAGTTCTTC; CDR3: CASSPTIINEQFF
size: NA; J: TRBJ1-1; D: TRBD1; V: TRBV15; DNA: TGTGCCACCAGCAGTCCTGACAGGGCGAACACTGAAGCTTTCTTT; CDR3: CATSSPDRANTEAFF
size: NA; J: TRBJ2-1; D: TRBD2; V: TRBV4-1; DNA: TGCGCCAGCAGCCAAGAGTGGACTAGCGGTAACAATGAGCAGTTCTTC; CDR3: CASSQEWTSGNNEQFF
size: NA; J: TRBJ2-7; D: NA; V: TRBV2; DNA: TGTGCCAGCAGTGAAGTCCAGATCTACGAGCAGTACTTC; CDR3: CASSEVQIYEQYF
size: few; J: TRBJ2-7; D: NA; V: TRBV2; DNA: TGTGCCAGCAGTGAAAGGGACCGAAGCTCCTACGAGCAGTACTTC; CDR3: CASSERDRSSYEQYF
size: NA; J: TRBJ2-5; D: NA; V: TRBV7-9; DNA: TGTGCCAGCAGCTTCGCTTACCAAGAGACCCAGTACTTC; CDR3: CASSFAYQETQYF